This paragraph covers one TCR beta chain sequence. Its antigen remains unidentified. This record comes from a study of cytomegalovirus exposure and HLA in healthy donors. Study-level findings and limits: A later analysis associated 15,000 to 20,000 TCR beta sequences with HLA alleles at a 0.05 false discovery rate. According to the study, approximately 150 TCR beta chains were cytomegalovirus-associated. Segments of the TCR beta V type were, in most cases, productive about 90% or about 30% of the time in an earlier analysis. For TCR beta chains, V- and J-gene trimming was later linked to a missense DCLRE1C variant.

The CDR3 covers 18 residues. Germline CDR1 and CDR2: SGHRS and YFSETQ. V lost 4 bases and J lost 2; bases outside the gene matches: 12. PCR used 60 Vbeta primers and 13 Jbeta primers. Generated by immunoSEQ multiplex PCR, the TCRdb table keeps only in-frame clones and is missing some. The sample contains about 67,000 clones, 80% to 90% of which appear only once. Sequencing was carried out using PBMCs. The chain links TRBV5-1 to TRBJ2-3; 11 bases line up with TRBD2. The TCR comes from a woman aged 25 to 45 in good health and CMV-seropositive. The CDR3 loop is CASSRTSGPQPYTDTQYF. Written as DNA, the CDR3 is TGCGCCAGCAGCCGGACTAGCGGGCCCCAACCGTACACAGATACGCAGTATTTT.